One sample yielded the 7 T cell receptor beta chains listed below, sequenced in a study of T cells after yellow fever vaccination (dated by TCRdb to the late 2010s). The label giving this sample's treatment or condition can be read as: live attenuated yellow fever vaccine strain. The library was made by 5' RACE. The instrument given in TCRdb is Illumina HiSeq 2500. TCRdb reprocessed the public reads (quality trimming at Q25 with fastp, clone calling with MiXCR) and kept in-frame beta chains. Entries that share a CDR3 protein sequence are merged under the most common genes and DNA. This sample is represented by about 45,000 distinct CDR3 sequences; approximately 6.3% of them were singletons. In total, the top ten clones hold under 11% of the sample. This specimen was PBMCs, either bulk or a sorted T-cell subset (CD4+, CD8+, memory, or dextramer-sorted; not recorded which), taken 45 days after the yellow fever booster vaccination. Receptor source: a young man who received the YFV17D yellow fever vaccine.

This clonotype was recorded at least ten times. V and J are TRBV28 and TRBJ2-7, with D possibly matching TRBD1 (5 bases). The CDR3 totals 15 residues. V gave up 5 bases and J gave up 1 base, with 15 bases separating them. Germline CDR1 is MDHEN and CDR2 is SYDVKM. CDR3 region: CASSDPGLSSYEQYF. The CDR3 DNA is TGTGCCAGCAGTGACCCAGGGCTTTCATCCTACGAGCAGTACTTC.

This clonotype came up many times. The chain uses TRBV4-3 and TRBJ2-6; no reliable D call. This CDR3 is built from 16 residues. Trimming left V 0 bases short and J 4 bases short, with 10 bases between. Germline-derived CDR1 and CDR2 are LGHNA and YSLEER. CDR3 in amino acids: CASSQDGVAGANVLTF. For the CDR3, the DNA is TGCGCCAGCAGCCAAGATGGGGTGGCAGGGGCCAACGTCCTGACTTTC.

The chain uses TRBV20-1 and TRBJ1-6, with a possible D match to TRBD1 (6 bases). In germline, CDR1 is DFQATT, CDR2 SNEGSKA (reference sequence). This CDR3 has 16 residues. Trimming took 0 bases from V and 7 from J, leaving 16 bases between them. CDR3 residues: CSARDTGRGGNSPLHF. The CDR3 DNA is TGCAGTGCTAGAGACACCGGCAGGGGCGGAAATTCACCCCTCCACTTT.

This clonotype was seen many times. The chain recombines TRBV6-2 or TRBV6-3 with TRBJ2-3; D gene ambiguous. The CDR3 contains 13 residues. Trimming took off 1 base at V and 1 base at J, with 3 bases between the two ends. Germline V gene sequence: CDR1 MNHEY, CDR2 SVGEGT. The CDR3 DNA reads TGTGCCAGCAGTTACTGGCGCACAGATACGCAGTATTTT. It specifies CASSYWRTDTQYF.

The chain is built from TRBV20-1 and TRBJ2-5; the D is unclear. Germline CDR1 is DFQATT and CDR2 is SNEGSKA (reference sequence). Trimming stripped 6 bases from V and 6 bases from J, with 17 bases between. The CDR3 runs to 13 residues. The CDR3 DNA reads TGCAGTGCAACTCAACCAAGGGTAAAGACCCAGTACTTC. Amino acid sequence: CSATQPRVKTQYF.

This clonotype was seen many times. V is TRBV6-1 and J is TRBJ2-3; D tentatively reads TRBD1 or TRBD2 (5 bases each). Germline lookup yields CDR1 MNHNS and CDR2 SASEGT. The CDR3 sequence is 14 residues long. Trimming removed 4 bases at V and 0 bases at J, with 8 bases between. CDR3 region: CASSGGVSTDTQYF. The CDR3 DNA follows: TGTGCCAGCAGTGGAGGGGTTAGCACAGATACGCAGTATTTT.

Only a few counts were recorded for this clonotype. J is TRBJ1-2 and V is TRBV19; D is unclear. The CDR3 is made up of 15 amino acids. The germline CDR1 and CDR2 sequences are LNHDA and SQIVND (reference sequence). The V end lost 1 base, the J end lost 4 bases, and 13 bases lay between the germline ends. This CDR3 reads CASSIVRGNAYGYTF. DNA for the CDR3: TGTGCCAGTAGTATAGTCAGAGGGAATGCCTATGGCTACACCTTC.